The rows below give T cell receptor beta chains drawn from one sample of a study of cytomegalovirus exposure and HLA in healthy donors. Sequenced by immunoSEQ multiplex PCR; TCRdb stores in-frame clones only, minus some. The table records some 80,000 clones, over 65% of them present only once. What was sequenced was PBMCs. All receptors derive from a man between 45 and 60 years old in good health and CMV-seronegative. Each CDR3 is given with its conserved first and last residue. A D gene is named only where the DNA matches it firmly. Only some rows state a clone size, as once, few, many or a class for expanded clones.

TGTGCCAGCAGCCCTTCAGGGAGGACGAATTCACCCCTCCACTTT CASSPSGRTNSPLHF TRBJ1-6 TRBV2 NA NA
TGTGCCAGCAGTCGGGGGGCTTACAATGAGCAGTTCTTC CASSRGAYNEQFF TRBJ2-1 TRBV7-2 NA NA
TGTGCCAGTACCCCCCAGGGAGGCTATGGCTACACCTTC CASTPQGGYGYTF TRBJ1-2 TRBV19 NA NA
TGCGCCAGCAGCCAGTGGGAGGCGGTTCAGCCCCAGCATTTT CASSQWEAVQPQHF TRBJ1-5 TRBV4-1 few NA
TGTGCCAGCAGCTTTGCTGGGTTGCGGACTGAAGCTTTCTTT CASSFAGLRTEAFF TRBJ1-1 TRBV5-1 NA NA
TGTGCCAGTAGTATTAGTAGCGGCAGCCGATCTGGAAACACCATATATTTT CASSISSGSRSGNTIYF TRBJ1-3 TRBV19 NA NA
TGTGCCAGCAGCTTATCATCTACGTCTACTAGCGCGAACTACAATGAGCAGTTCTTC CASSLSSTSTSANYNEQFF TRBJ2-1 TRBV7-2 NA TRBD2
TGCGCCAGCAACTTGTGGGGACAGCGCGCAGATACGCAGTATTTT CASNLWGQRADTQYF TRBJ2-3 TRBV5-1 NA TRBD1
TGTGCCAGTAGTACCCTCAGGGGGCGTGAAAAACTGTTTTTT CASSTLRGREKLFF TRBJ1-4 TRBV19 NA TRBD1
TGCGCCAGCAGCCTCAATCCGGGACAGAAAAACATTCAGTACTTC CASSLNPGQKNIQYF TRBJ2-4 TRBV4-3 NA TRBD1
TGTGCCAGCAGCACCCGGGACAGGGGGCGCCAACAGCCCCAGCATTTT CASSTRDRGRQQPQHF TRBJ1-5 TRBV5-6 NA TRBD1
TGTGCCAGCAGTTTGGGCAGGGGGCGGTTAATCGGCAATGAGCAGTTCTTC CASSLGRGRLIGNEQFF TRBJ2-1 TRBV25-1 once TRBD1
TGTGCCAGTAGTATAGAACAGCCCAATCAGCCCCAGCATTTT CASSIEQPNQPQHF TRBJ1-5 TRBV19 NA NA
TGCGCCAGCAGCTGGACAGGGTCCAACTCTGGGGCCAACGTCCTGACTTTC CASSWTGSNSGANVLTF TRBJ2-6 TRBV5-1 NA TRBD1
TGTGCCAGCAGTTGGACAGGGAGGGACACTGAAGCTTTCTTT CASSWTGRDTEAFF TRBJ1-1 TRBV6-1 NA TRBD1
TGTGCCAGCAGTGCCTCAGCTGCTAACTATGGCTACACCTTC CASSASAANYGYTF TRBJ1-2 TRBV6-4 NA NA
TGTGCCAGCAGCTTGGCCCGCGGCGGGGTCTTTAGTTCTGGGGCCAACGTCCTGACTTTC CASSLARGGVFSSGANVLTF TRBJ2-6 TRBV5-5 NA NA
TGTGCCAGCAGCTTGGGAGGGAGTAGTCAGCCCCAGCATTTT CASSLGGSSQPQHF TRBJ1-5 TRBV5-5 NA NA
TGTGCCAGCAGCCGTAGCGGGGACTCCTACAATGAGCAGTTCTTC CASSRSGDSYNEQFF TRBJ2-1 TRBV27 NA TRBD2
TGTGCCAGCAGTATAGCAGGGGGGAGAGGAAACACCATATATTTT CASSIAGGRGNTIYF TRBJ1-3 TRBV6-1 NA TRBD1
TGTGCCAGCGGTGGAGGAGGACTAGCGCGGCGGGATGAGCAGTTCTTC CASGGGGLARRDEQFF TRBJ2-1 TRBV6-1 NA TRBD2
TGTTCCAGCAGTCTCGGACAGGGTCAAGAGACCCAGTACTTC CSSSLGQGQETQYF TRBJ2-5 TRBV7-9 NA TRBD1
TGTGCCGGTCTTATGGCGGGGGGCACAGATACGCAGTATTTT CAGLMAGGTDTQYF TRBJ2-3 TRBV7-9 few TRBD2
TGTGCCAGCAGAACCGGGACAGGGCCCAAGACCCAGTACTTC CASRTGTGPKTQYF TRBJ2-5 TRBV6-5 NA TRBD1
TGTGCCATCAAAGGACAGGTTCTTGGCTACACCTTC CAIKGQVLGYTF TRBJ1-2 TRBV10-3 few TRBD1
TGTGCCAGCAGCCTCCGACAGGGCACGGTCACTGAAGCTTTCTTT CASSLRQGTVTEAFF TRBJ1-1 TRBV7-8 NA TRBD1
TGTGCCAGCAGCTTACAGGGCTACGAGCAGTACTTC CASSLQGYEQYF TRBJ2-7 TRBV11-2 once NA
TGTGCCAGCAGCTTGGCCGGGGACAGCTACAATGAGCAGTTCTTC CASSLAGDSYNEQFF TRBJ2-1 TRBV5-5 NA TRBD1
TGTGCCAGCAGCTTGGCCGGGGGACTACCCTACGAGCAGTACTTC CASSLAGGLPYEQYF TRBJ2-7 TRBV7-9 few TRBD2
TGTGCCAGCAGTGTAGTTAGGGCAGGGCCTATTGAAAAACTGTTTTTT CASSVVRAGPIEKLFF TRBJ1-4 TRBV28 few NA
TGTGCCAGCAGCGCGGACAGGGGGTATCAGCCCCAGCATTTT CASSADRGYQPQHF TRBJ1-5 TRBV2 NA TRBD1
TGTGCCAGCAGTCCACAGGGCAATCAGCCCCAGCATTTT CASSPQGNQPQHF TRBJ1-5 TRBV9 NA NA
TGTGCTAGTTACTACTCTAGGGGGGGTAACACCGGGGAGCTGTTTTTT CASYYSRGGNTGELFF TRBJ2-2 TRBV12-5 NA NA
TGTGCCAGCAGCTTAGGGAGCGTGGGTCAGCCCCAGCATTTT CASSLGSVGQPQHF TRBJ1-5 TRBV7-2 NA NA
TGTGCCAGCTCACCAAAAGCGGGGGGGCGGACAGATACGCAGTATTTT CASSPKAGGRTDTQYF TRBJ2-3 TRBV18 NA TRBD2
TGTGCCTGGGGAGACGGCTACTCTGGAAACACCATATATTTT CAWGDGYSGNTIYF TRBJ1-3 TRBV30 NA NA
TGTGCCAGCAGCTTAAACCCAGGGCCGGGAAACACCATATATTTT CASSLNPGPGNTIYF TRBJ1-3 TRBV7-2 once NA
TGTGCCAGCAGTGAACAAGGAGGGGAAACTGAAGCTTTCTTT CASSEQGGETEAFF TRBJ1-1 TRBV2 few NA
TGTGCCAGCAGTTTCACTAGCGGGGGGGCCAGTGAGCAGTTCTTC CASSFTSGGASEQFF TRBJ2-1 TRBV5-4 few TRBD2
TGTGCCAGCAGTAAGGGGGGGGGCTACGAGCAGTACTTC CASSKGGGYEQYF TRBJ2-7 TRBV5-4 NA NA
TGTGCCAGCAGCCCGAGACTAGCTGCCGGGGAGCTGTTTTTT CASSPRLAAGELFF TRBJ2-2 TRBV9 NA TRBD2
TGTGCCAGCAGTTATTCCGGGGTCCAGCATTTT CASSYSGVQHF TRBJ1-5 TRBV6-5 NA NA
TGTGCCAGCAGCGTATCGCTAGCGGGGCCCCAAGAGACCCAGTACTTC CASSVSLAGPQETQYF TRBJ2-5 TRBV9 once TRBD2
TGTGCCAGCAGTGAGGACAGTTTGAACACTGAAGCTTTCTTT CASSEDSLNTEAFF TRBJ1-1 TRBV6-4 NA NA
TGTGCCAGCAGCTTAGCGCAGACAGGGGTTCCTAATTCACCCCTCCACTTT CASSLAQTGVPNSPLHF TRBJ1-6 TRBV7-9 NA TRBD1
TGCGCCAGCAGTCCTACAGGGTTCGGCTACAATGAGCAGTTCTTC CASSPTGFGYNEQFF TRBJ2-1 TRBV4-3 NA NA
TGTGCCAGCAGTGAATTTGTAGCGGGGACGGAGACCCAGTACTTC CASSEFVAGTETQYF TRBJ2-5 TRBV25-1 NA TRBD2
TGCGCCAGCAGAGAAAGACAGTCCCCCTCAGATACGCAGTATTTT CASRERQSPSDTQYF TRBJ2-3 TRBV5-1 NA NA
TGTGCCTGGGACAACAATTCACCCCTCCACTTT CAWDNNSPLHF TRBJ1-6 TRBV30 NA NA
TGTGCCAGCAGTTACGTGGACAGGGCTTACGAGCAGTACTTC CASSYVDRAYEQYF TRBJ2-7 TRBV6-6 NA TRBD1